These 29 T cell receptor beta chains originate from one sample sequenced in a study of blood T cell repertoires in COVID-19. Some clones are missing from TCRdb's copy, which holds only in-frame ones; the method was immunoSEQ multiplex PCR. The sample records 310,000 or so clones, about 86% being singletons. The sample taken for sequencing was peripheral blood. These receptors all stem from a woman in her forties or fifties with acute or convalescent COVID-19.

This chain connects TRBV30 to TRBJ1-1, with 8 bases fitting TRBD1. CDR1 and CDR2 (germline): GTSNPN, SVGIG (reference sequence). This CDR3 region has 14 residues. V lost 4 bases to trimming and J lost 6 bases; unmatched junction nucleotides: 10. CDR3 region: CAWTSPGQGSEAFF. DNA of the CDR3: TGTGCCTGGACCTCTCCTGGACAGGGCTCTGAAGCTTTCTTT.

The V call is TRBV29-1, the J call TRBJ2-1, with 9 nucleotides matching TRBD2. The CDR3 runs 14 residues. The germline gives CDR1 SQVTM, CDR2 ANQGSEA. V dropped 7 bases and J dropped 2; count of bases not matched to a gene: 6. The CDR3 DNA is TGCAGCGGTGAGCTAGCGGGACCCTACAATGAGCAGTTCTTC. It translates to CSGELAGPYNEQFF.

The chain has TRBV10-2 and TRBJ1-2; D might be TRBD1 (5 bases). Trimming shortened V by 4 bases and J by 4 bases, and 7 bases separated the two germline ends. Per germline, CDR1 WSHSY and CDR2 SAAADI. The CDR3 spans 12 residues. The CDR3 spells CASSVQGYGYTF. CDR3 sequence (DNA): TGCGCCAGCAGTGTCCAGGGCTATGGCTACACCTTC.

The V and J genes are TRBV30 and TRBJ2-6; 9 nucleotides agree with TRBD1. This CDR3 is 15 amino acids long. Trimming took 8 bases from V and 1 from J; bases not matched to a gene: 6. The germline V gene encodes CDR1 GTSNPN and CDR2 SVGIG (reference sequence). The DNA for the CDR3 is TGTGCCACCGGGACAGGGTGGTCTGGGGCCAACGTCCTGACTTTC. Translating it yields CATGTGWSGANVLTF.

The chain is built from TRBV5-6 and TRBJ2-2; weak D call: TRBD1 (6 bases). This CDR3 is 16 amino acids long. V shed 7 bases and J shed 1 base, with 17 bases lying between them. CDR1 SGHDT and CDR2 YYEEEE come from the germline V gene. The chain's CDR3 is CASGSGRTVNTGELFF. CDR3 nucleotides: TGTGCCAGCGGCTCGGGGCGGACAGTGAACACCGGGGAGCTGTTTTTT.

The chain combines TRBV7-9 with TRBJ1-2; no reliable D call. Germline V gene lookup returns CDR1 SEHNR and CDR2 FQNEAQ (reference sequence). V shed 1 base and J shed 7 bases, with 7 bases lying between them. The CDR3 totals 12 residues. Written as DNA, the CDR3 is TGTGCCAGCAGCTTAGGGAGTTCTGGCTACACCTTC. This sequence encodes CASSLGSSGYTF.

This clone was seen a few times. The V and J genes are TRBV6-4 and TRBJ2-5, with 12 bases that match TRBD1. Trimming cost V 3 bases and J 4 bases; bases outside gene matches: 0. The CDR3 is made up of 14 amino acids. CDR1 MRHNA and CDR2 SNTAGT come from the germline V gene. CDR3 in DNA: TGTGCCAGCAGTGAGGGACAGGGGGCAGAGACCCAGTACTTC. This gives the protein CASSEGQGAETQYF.

This clone was seen a handful of times. The rearrangement uses TRBV7-9 and TRBJ1-3, with TRBD1 matching 8 bases. Germline loops: CDR1 SEHNR, CDR2 FQNEAQ (reference sequence). This CDR3 comprises 15 residues. J lost 4 bases, V lost 0 bases, and 2 bases had no gene match. CDR3 residues: CASSLASGGGNTIYF. The CDR3 coding sequence is TGTGCCAGCAGCTTAGCGTCAGGGGGCGGAAACACCATATATTTT.

A few counts support this clone. The chain is built from TRBV27 and TRBJ1-2; D might be TRBD1 (5 bases). V was shortened by 4 bases and J by 1 base, with 13 bases between the two germline ends. Germline CDR1 and CDR2: MNHEY and SMNVEV (reference sequence). This CDR3 contains 15 residues. CDR3 coding DNA: TGTGCCAGCAGTTACTGGGACGGGGGTAACTATGGCTACACCTTC. It specifies CASSYWDGGNYGYTF.

V usage is TRBV19 and J usage is TRBJ1-5; D remains ambiguous. From germline, CDR1 is LNHDA and CDR2 SQIVND (reference sequence). The CDR3 has 15 residues. V lost 7 bases, J lost 3 bases, and 16 bases lay in between. CDR3 DNA: TGTGCCAGTATCTCTAATACCCCGCCCAATCAGCCCCAGCATTTT. This encodes CASISNTPPNQPQHF. The full variable domain, rest sourced from reference TRBV19 and TRBJ1-5, is DGGITQSPKYLFRKEGQNVTLSCEQNLNHDAMYWYRQDPGQGLRLIYYSQIVNDFQKGDIAEGYSVSREKKESFPLTVTSAQKNPTAFYLCASISNTPPNQPQHFGDGTRLSIL.

J is TRBJ2-5 and V is TRBV11-3, with 7 bases matching TRBD1. The V and J ends lost 4 bases and 1 base, in that order; junction bases with no gene match: 3. Germline V gene data show CDR1 as SGHNT and CDR2 as YENEEA. This CDR3 has 14 amino acids. The CDR3 here is CASSSRDSQETQYF. The CDR3 DNA reads as TGTGCCAGCAGCTCCCGGGACAGCCAAGAGACCCAGTACTTC.

This chain connects TRBV28 to TRBJ1-6; D gene unclear. Trimming took off 7 bases at V and 7 bases at J, with 14 bases between the two ends. The CDR3 totals 14 residues. CDR1 is MDHEN and CDR2 is SYDVKM in the germline V gene. The CDR3 sequence is CASKSEQRNSPLHF. In nucleotides, the CDR3 is TGTGCCAGCAAAAGTGAGCAGCGGAATTCACCCCTCCACTTT.

V usage is TRBV5-5 and J usage is TRBJ1-1; 7 positions match TRBD1. This CDR3 comprises 14 residues. Germline trimming cut 3 bases from V and 2 bases from J; bases unmatched to any gene: 4. Germline CDR1 SGHKS, CDR2 YYEKEE (reference sequence). The CDR3 sequence: CASSSNRGNTEAFF. DNA for the CDR3: TGTGCCAGCAGCTCCAACAGGGGAAACACTGAAGCTTTCTTT.

The chain couples TRBV12-5 to TRBJ1-5; D is uncertain. The CDR3 spans 13 residues. Trimming took off 6 bases at V and 6 bases at J, with 12 bases between the two ends. In germline, CDR1 is LGHNT, CDR2 FRNRAP. The CDR3 nucleotides are TGTGCTAGTGGCAACGAGCGGGGTCAGCCCCAGCATTTT. This gives the protein CASGNERGQPQHF.

The chain couples TRBV7-6 to TRBJ1-6, with TRBD1 as a possible D gene (5 bases). There are 14 residues in the CDR3. Deletions cut 0 bases from V and 9 bases from J, with 9 bases between. Germline CDR1 is SGHVS and CDR2 is FNYEAQ. The CDR3 nucleotides read TGTGCCAGCAGCTTAGCAGGGGAGGGTTCACCCCTCCACTTT. This translates into CASSLAGEGSPLHF.

The chain is built from TRBV5-1 and TRBJ2-2, with 7 bases lining up with TRBD1. J lost 6 bases, V lost 5 bases, and 10 bases had no gene match. CDR3 length: 15 amino acids. Germline loops: CDR1 SGHRS, CDR2 YFSETQ. The CDR3, as DNA: TGCGCCAGCAGTAAAGGACAGGTCTTGCCCGGGGAGCTGTTTTTT. Translated, it gives CASSKGQVLPGELFF. The whole variable domain, remainder taken from reference TRBV5-1 and TRBJ2-2, is KAGVTQTPRYLIKTRGQQVTLSCSPISGHRSVSWYQQTPGQGLQFLFEYFSETQRNKGNFPGRFSGRQFSNSRSEMNVSTLELGDSALYLCASSKGQVLPGELFFGEGSRLTVL.

This clone showed up just once. The CDR3 sequence is CASRPRSGENEKLFF. CDR3 nucleotide sequence: TGTGCCAGCAGGCCTAGATCAGGGGAGAATGAAAAACTGTTTTTT. The chain employs TRBV2 and TRBJ1-4, with TRBD1 as a possible D gene (6 bases). This CDR3 is 15 amino acids long. The ends were cut back, 6 bases at V and 5 bases at J, with 16 bases in the middle. CDR1 SNHLY and CDR2 FYNNEI come from the germline V gene.

V gene TRBV13 combines with J gene TRBJ2-2; D gene ambiguous. The CDR3 is 12 residues long. Trimming took 3 bases from V and 4 from J, leaving 3 bases between them. Germline V gene sequence: CDR1 PRHDT, CDR2 FYEKMQ (reference sequence). DNA of the CDR3: TGTGCCAGCAGCTTGGCCACCGGGGAGCTGTTTTTT. Translating it yields CASSLATGELFF.

The chain uses TRBV24-1 and TRBJ1-3, with 9 bases fitting TRBD1. The trim removed 4 bases at V and 4 bases at J, leaving 4 bases unmatched. In germline, CDR1 is KGHDR, CDR2 SFDVKD. The CDR3 spans 15 residues. Here the CDR3 reads CATSDYGQGGNTIYF. In DNA form, the CDR3 reads TGTGCCACCAGTGACTACGGACAGGGGGGAAACACCATATATTTT.

This clone was detected only a few times. The chain couples TRBV6-6 to TRBJ2-4; 12 positions match TRBD2. The CDR3 has 18 amino acids. Germline CDR1 reads MNHNY; CDR2 reads SVGAGI (reference sequence). The V segment lost 5 bases and the J segment 0 bases; nucleotides outside the gene matches: 8. The CDR3 sequence: CASSPLTSGGLAKNIQYF. The DNA for the CDR3 is TGTGCCAGCAGTCCGTTGACTAGCGGGGGACTAGCCAAAAACATTCAGTACTTC.

The chain combines TRBV19 with TRBJ1-5, with 8 bases identical to TRBD1. The CDR3 runs to 17 residues. The J segment lost 0 bases and the V segment lost 6 bases, leaving 10 bases of the junction unmatched. Germline CDR1 and CDR2: LNHDA and SQIVND (reference sequence). CDR3 DNA sequence: TGTGCCAGTAGAATGGACAGGGTCTCATATAGCAATCAGCCCCAGCATTTT. Its protein is CASRMDRVSYSNQPQHF.

This clone was recorded once. The J gene is TRBJ1-4, the V gene TRBV30; D unresolved. Germline V CDR1 and CDR2: GTSNPN, SVGIG (reference sequence). The germline V and J ends were trimmed by 1 base and 0 bases, with 15 bases remaining between them. This CDR3 has 17 residues. The CDR3 is CAWSGGRPFATNEKLFF. The CDR3 DNA follows: TGTGCCTGGAGTGGTGGGAGGCCTTTTGCAACTAATGAAAAACTGTTTTTT.

The chain carries TRBV19 and TRBJ1-2; D gene uncertain. This CDR3 spans 11 amino acids. The germline V gene encodes CDR1 LNHDA and CDR2 SQIVND (reference sequence). Trimming removed 7 bases from V and 4 bases from J, with 7 bases in between. The CDR3 DNA reads as TGTGCCAGTATCGAGGGCTATGGCTACACCTTC. Its translation is CASIEGYGYTF.

The chain couples TRBV23-1 to TRBJ2-7; D not resolved. TRBV23-1 is known as an ORF, though its function is uncertain. CDR3 size: 12 residues. V lost 8 bases and J 3 bases, leaving 11 bases between the germline ends. CDR3 nucleotides: TGCGCCAGCTTCTCGGGTCGCTACGAGCAGTACTTC. This encodes CASFSGRYEQYF.

The CDR3 bases are TGTGCCAGCAGCCACAAAGGGGCTAGCGGGGGGCCCACAGATACGCAGTATTTT. Translating it yields CASSHKGASGGPTDTQYF. The gene calls are TRBV5-4 and TRBJ2-3, with 11 bases that match TRBD2. The CDR3 runs 18 residues. CDR1 is SGHNT, CDR2 YYREEE, per germline (reference sequence). The trim removed 4 bases at V and 2 bases at J, leaving 12 bases unmatched.

V and J are TRBV29-1 and TRBJ2-1, with 13 bases lining up with TRBD2. V shed 7 bases and J 8 bases; nucleotides not matched to a gene: 14. This CDR3 contains 16 residues. The germline V gene encodes CDR1 SQVTM and CDR2 ANQGSEA. The CDR3 DNA sequence: TGCAGCGCTGAGGGACTAGCGGGGAGGACTAGTGATGAGCAGTTCTTC. This gives the protein CSAEGLAGRTSDEQFF.

V is TRBV11-1 and J is TRBJ2-5; D is unresolved. The CDR3 loop spans 15 amino acids. CDR1 and CDR2 (germline): SGHAT, FQDESV (reference sequence). V was clipped by 5 bases and J by 2 bases, with 15 bases between them. CDR3 sequence: CASSTSMGSQETQYF. The DNA for the CDR3 is TGTGCCAGCAGCACATCAATGGGCTCGCAAGAGACCCAGTACTTC. Full variable domain (missing parts from reference TRBV11-1 and TRBJ2-5): EAEVAQSPRYKITEKSQAVAFWCDPISGHATLYWYRQILGQGPELLVQFQDESVVDDSQLPKDRFSAERLKGVDSTLKIQPAELGDSAMYLCASSTSMGSQETQYFGPGTRLLVL.

The gene calls are TRBV30 and TRBJ2-1; 7 bases are shared with TRBD2. This CDR3 contains 15 residues. The V gene's germline CDR1 is GTSNPN and CDR2 SVGIG (reference sequence). Germline trimming cut 5 bases from V and 7 bases from J; bases unmatched to any gene: 14. The CDR3 sequence: CAWGGGLGTMNEQFF. The CDR3, as DNA: TGTGCCTGGGGTGGAGGACTAGGGACTATGAATGAGCAGTTCTTC.

The chain joins TRBV5-1 to TRBJ1-4; possibly TRBD1 for D (5 bases). This CDR3 is 17 amino acids long. Trimming removed 0 bases from V and 3 bases from J, with 15 bases in between. From germline, CDR1 is SGHRS and CDR2 YFSETQ. DNA of the CDR3: TGCGCCAGCAGCTTGGCCCAGGGTTCAACTGCTAATGAAAAACTGTTTTTT. This encodes CASSLAQGSTANEKLFF. Complete variable domain (other parts from reference TRBV5-1 and TRBJ1-4): KAGVTQTPRYLIKTRGQQVTLSCSPISGHRSVSWYQQTPGQGLQFLFEYFSETQRNKGNFPGRFSGRQFSNSRSEMNVSTLELGDSALYLCASSLAQGSTANEKLFFGSGTQLSVL.